Below are 18 T cell receptor beta chains sequenced from a single sample in a study of CD8+ T cells in alopecia areata. Treatment described: oral pan-JAK inhibitor, 5-10 mg twice daily. TCR sequencing used cDNA made by reverse transcription of extracted RNA. Produced via immunoSEQ multiplex PCR; TCRdb's table is partial and in-frame only. The table lists 180,000 or so clones, roughly half of them singletons, with 10% in the top ten. Material: CD8+ T cells sorted from blood, obtained around week 54, from a patient treated with tofacitinib. All receptors come from a human donor with alopecia areata.

This clone has a handful of counts. The chain recombines TRBV29-1 with TRBJ2-5, with D perhaps TRBD1 (6 bases). Germline lookup yields CDR1 SQVTM and CDR2 ANQGSEA. The V gene lost 1 base and the J gene lost 3 bases, with 12 bases spanning the gap. The CDR3 runs 14 residues. CDR3 sequence reads: CSVEGMWTEETQYF. The CDR3 nucleotides read TGCAGCGTTGAAGGAATGTGGACAGAAGAGACCCAGTACTTC.

The chain carries TRBV6-1 and TRBJ1-1; tentatively, D is TRBD1 (6 bases). The germline CDR1 and CDR2 sequences are MNHNS and SASEGT. CDR3 length: 12 residues. V was clipped by 10 bases and J by 2 bases, with 11 bases between them. CDR3 DNA: TGTGCCACCAAGACAGGAAACACTGAAGCTTTCTTT. It codes for CATKTGNTEAFF.

V is TRBV29-1 and J is TRBJ2-7; D not resolved. CDR1 and CDR2 from the germline V gene are SQVTM and ANQGSEA. V was pared by 7 bases and J by 1 base, with 8 bases between. The CDR3 is 11 amino acids. DNA for the CDR3: TGCAGCGCAGAAGGGTCCTACGAGCAGTACTTC. It specifies CSAEGSYEQYF.

This chain uses TRBV5-6 with TRBJ2-7; possibly TRBD1 for D (6 bases). The germline V and J ends were trimmed by 2 bases and 7 bases, with 7 bases remaining between them. Germline CDR1 and CDR2: SGHDT and YYEEEE. The CDR3 spans 11 residues. The CDR3, as DNA: TGTGCCAGCAGCTTACAGGGAGAGCAGTACTTC. This sequence encodes CASSLQGEQYF.

The J gene is TRBJ1-1, the V gene TRBV13; D may be TRBD1 (6 bases). The V end was cut by 4 bases, the J end by 4 bases, with 16 bases between. The CDR3 contains 15 residues. CDR1 is PRHDT, CDR2 FYEKMQ, per germline (reference sequence). CDR3 nucleotide sequence: TGTGCCAGCAGCTCCCAAGTTTGGGGGCCCACTGAAGCTTTCTTT. Its translation: CASSSQVWGPTEAFF. Filled out from reference TRBV13 and TRBJ1-1, the complete variable domain reads AAGVIQSPRHLIKEKRETATLKCYPIPRHDTVYWYQQGPGQDPQFLISFYEKMQSDKGSIPDRFSAQQFSDYHSELNMSSLELGDSALYFCASSSQVWGPTEAFFGQGTRLTVV.

The V and J genes are TRBV29-1 and TRBJ2-4; 7 bases agree with TRBD2. The CDR3 totals 12 residues. From germline, CDR1 is SQVTM and CDR2 ANQGSEA. Trimming removed 2 bases from V and 5 bases from J; junction bases left unmatched: 0. The CDR3 DNA reads TGCAGCGTTGAACTAGCGGAAAACATTCAGTACTTC. The encoded protein is CSVELAENIQYF.

The chain has TRBV7-8 and TRBJ1-6, with 9 positions matching TRBD1. CDR1 SGHVS and CDR2 FQNEAQ come from the germline V gene. The CDR3 loop spans 19 amino acids. Unmatched junction bases numbered 13, after V lost 0 bases and J lost 7 bases. CDR3 nucleotide sequence: TGTGCCAGCAGCTTAGCCCTAATCGGGACAGGGCAACAAAATTCACCCCTCCACTTT. This sequence encodes CASSLALIGTGQQNSPLHF.

The chain recombines TRBV13 with TRBJ2-7; D may be TRBD1 (6 bases). Per germline, CDR1 PRHDT and CDR2 FYEKMQ (reference sequence). The length of the CDR3 is 15 residues. The V and J ends lost 5 bases and 4 bases respectively, with 18 bases between them. The CDR3 region is CASSPRYRVGYEQYF. The CDR3 nucleotides read TGTGCCAGCAGCCCGCGGTACAGGGTTGGGTACGAGCAGTACTTC.

J is TRBJ1-6 and V is TRBV7-2; a possible D gene is TRBD1 (5 bases). In germline, CDR1 is SGHTA, CDR2 FQGNSA. V lost 2 bases and J 10 bases, leaving 9 bases between the germline ends. CDR3 length: 13 residues. CDR3 protein: CASSLNPGSPLHF. DNA of the CDR3: TGTGCCAGCAGCTTAAACCCAGGGTCACCCCTCCACTTT.

This chain connects TRBV25-1 to TRBJ2-7, with D uncertain. Germline values: CDR1 MGHDK, CDR2 SYGVNS. V lost 3 bases and J lost 0, with 6 bases in between. The CDR3 covers 13 residues. Written as DNA, the CDR3 is TGTGCCAGCAGTGAGGGCACCTCCTACGAGCAGTACTTC. Its protein product is CASSEGTSYEQYF.

This chain's CDR3 is CASSVDGTGQETQYF. Written as DNA, the CDR3 is TGTGCCAGCAGCGTAGATGGCACAGGGCAAGAGACCCAGTACTTC. This chain connects TRBV9 to TRBJ2-5, with a tentative D call TRBD1 (6 bases). The germline CDR1 and CDR2 sequences are SGDLS and YYNGEE. The CDR3 covers 15 residues. V was cut by 0 bases and J by 2 bases, with 11 bases left in between.

Concerning this clone itself: At one end, the junction sequence differs from germline, possibly due to a read error. The V call is TRBV7-8, the J call TRBJ1-1; no clear D gene. This CDR3 has 14 amino acids. CDR1 and CDR2 from the germline V gene are SGHVS and FQNEAQ. Here the CDR3 reads CASSLEYGLTAATF. Here the CDR3 DNA reads TGTGCCAGCAGCTTAGAGTATGGGTTGACGGCGGCTACATTT.

The chain couples TRBV7-2 to TRBJ2-1; TRBD1 might be the D (6 bases). The germline V gene has CDR1 SGHTA and CDR2 FQGNSA. V was cut by 5 bases and J by 5 bases, with 25 bases left in between. CDR3 size: 18 residues. CDR3 residues: CASSPQGLALGSDNEQFF. In DNA, the CDR3 is TGTGCCAGCAGCCCCCAGGGGCTAGCTCTGGGAAGTGACAATGAGCAGTTCTTC.

CDR3 region: CASSEFLEVSYNEQFF. CDR3 DNA: TGTGCCAGCAGTGAGTTTTTGGAGGTCTCCTACAATGAGCAGTTCTTC. The V gene is TRBV2, the J gene TRBJ2-1; D may be TRBD2 (5 bases). In germline, CDR1 is SNHLY, CDR2 FYNNEI. The CDR3 length is 16 residues. The V end was cut by 3 bases, the J end by 0 bases, with 12 bases between.

This clone has only a few counts. J is TRBJ2-4 and V is TRBV27, with D unclear. The CDR3 spans 14 residues. Germline V gene data show CDR1 as MNHEY and CDR2 as SMNVEV (reference sequence). Trimming pared 3 bases from V and 7 bases from J, leaving 13 bases between. The DNA of the CDR3 is TGTGCCAGCAGTTTTGGGCTGGACGGGAACATTCAGTACTTC. It is translated as CASSFGLDGNIQYF.

This clone has more than one count but fewer than ten. The CDR3 region is CASRPGPGRTDTQYF. The CDR3, as DNA: TGTGCCAGCCGACCCGGGCCAGGTCGCACAGATACGCAGTATTTT. The genes are TRBV2 and TRBJ2-3; D not certain. V was trimmed by 8 bases and J by 1 base, leaving 16 bases between them. The CDR3 length is 15 residues. Germline V gene lookup returns CDR1 SNHLY and CDR2 FYNNEI.

The chain couples TRBV30 to TRBJ1-1; a weak D match, TRBD1 (5 bases). The germline CDR1 and CDR2 sequences are GTSNPN and SVGIG (reference sequence). Trimming took off 2 bases at V and 3 bases at J, with 16 bases between the two ends. This CDR3 has 15 amino acids. The CDR3 bases are TGTGCCTGGAGTCGCGGTAAGGGGCGGGACACTGAAGCTTTCTTT. Encoded protein: CAWSRGKGRDTEAFF.

The chain uses TRBV7-2 and TRBJ2-1, with D unresolved. The germline V gene encodes CDR1 SGHTA and CDR2 FQGNSA. V was cut by 6 bases and J by 5 bases, with 11 bases left in between. The CDR3 is 13 residues long. The CDR3: CASRPTADNEQFF. DNA of the CDR3: TGTGCCAGCAGACCAACAGCCGACAATGAGCAGTTCTTC.